These 28 T cell receptor beta chains came from one sample sequenced in a study of radiotherapy plus CTLA-4 blockade in lung cancer (dated 2018 in TCRdb). Library construction relied on the immunoSEQ multiplex PCR assay. TCRdb took this table from immuneACCESS and kept in-frame rearrangements with V and J called. Such tables lack part of the clones; where checked against another copy, unresolved V genes explain under half of the gap, and the rest is unexplained. The sample has about 85,000 clones on record, approximately 84% of them singletons. The ten largest clones represent approximately 2% of the sample. The sequencing used peripheral blood, collected from a patient treated with radiotherapy plus ipilimumab. Receptors originate from a human donor with non-small cell lung cancer who had a partial response to radiotherapy plus ipilimumab.

This clone was observed once. V and J are TRBV28 and TRBJ2-2; 7 bases agree with TRBD1. Germline V CDR1 and CDR2: MDHEN, SYDVKM. V was clipped by 3 bases and J by 9 bases; unmatched bases: 10. The CDR3 runs to 15 residues. The CDR3: CASSLGSGQVRELFF. The CDR3 region has the DNA TGTGCCAGCAGTTTGGGGAGCGGACAGGTCCGGGAGCTGTTTTTT.

V usage is TRBV13 and J usage is TRBJ1-6; no clear D gene. The V and J ends lost 1 base and 9 bases respectively, with 7 bases between them. CDR1 is PRHDT, CDR2 FYEKMQ, per germline (reference sequence). The CDR3 runs 13 residues. CDR3 nucleotide sequence: TGTGCCAGCAGCTTAGCCGGGGTTTCACCCCTCCACTTT. Translated: CASSLAGVSPLHF.

The genes are TRBV28 and TRBJ2-3; TRBD2 aligns across 7 bases. The CDR3 is made up of 14 amino acids. Per the germline V gene, CDR1 is MDHEN and CDR2 is SYDVKM. The V and J ends lost 5 bases and 4 bases, in that order; junction bases with no gene match: 6. The CDR3 sequence is CASSPTSVSDTQYF. CDR3 sequence (DNA): TGTGCCAGCAGTCCTACTAGCGTCTCAGATACGCAGTATTTT.

The rearrangement uses TRBV28 and TRBJ1-2; D not resolved. The V and J ends lost 6 bases and 4 bases respectively, with 12 bases between them. The CDR3 is 13 residues long. The germline V gene has CDR1 MDHEN and CDR2 SYDVKM. The CDR3 region has the DNA TGTGCCAGCAGCCCCGCGGTTGTCTATGGCTACACCTTC. Translating it yields CASSPAVVYGYTF.

This chain connects TRBV2 to TRBJ1-1; 7 bases map to TRBD1. V shed 6 bases, J shed 0 bases, and the junction held 4 bases outside the gene matches. This CDR3 is 14 amino acids long. Per germline, CDR1 SNHLY and CDR2 FYNNEI. The DNA of the CDR3 is TGTGCCAGCAGCTTGGGACAGCTGAACACTGAAGCTTTCTTT. As protein: CASSLGQLNTEAFF.

The CDR3 DNA is TGCGCCAGCAGCGTCTCGGAGACTGAAGCTTTCTTT. It translates to CASSVSETEAFF. The rearrangement uses TRBV5-1 and TRBJ1-1; D uncertain. The CDR3 runs to 12 residues. CDR1 is SGHRS, CDR2 YFSETQ, per germline. The ends were cut back, 4 bases at V and 5 bases at J, with 9 bases in the middle. The full variable domain, its missing parts supplied by reference TRBV5-1 and TRBJ1-1, is KAGVTQTPRYLIKTRGQQVTLSCSPISGHRSVSWYQQTPGQGLQFLFEYFSETQRNKGNFPGRFSGRQFSNSRSEMNVSTLELGDSALYLCASSVSETEAFFGQGTRLTVV.

This chain uses TRBV28 with TRBJ2-3; 9 nucleotides line up with TRBD2. Germline V lookup: CDR1 MDHEN, CDR2 SYDVKM. The CDR3 contains 16 residues. V lost 5 bases and J lost 0; bases outside the gene matches: 6. The CDR3 here is CASSLSSGMSTDTQYF. The CDR3 region has the DNA TGTGCCAGCAGTCTCTCTAGCGGGATGAGCACAGATACGCAGTATTTT.

The chain is built from TRBV7-2 and TRBJ1-5; tentatively, D is TRBD1 (5 bases). The CDR3 totals 15 residues. CDR1 is SGHTA, CDR2 FQGNSA, per germline. V was pared by 5 bases and J by 6 bases, with 17 bases between. The CDR3 loop reads CASSISQGSSQPQHF. The CDR3 bases are TGTGCCAGCAGCATATCTCAGGGTAGTAGTCAGCCCCAGCATTTT. The full variable domain, with the rest looked up from reference TRBV7-2 and TRBJ1-5, is GAGVSQSPSNKVTEKGKDVELRCDPISGHTALYWYRQSLGQGLEFLIYFQGNSAPDKSGLPSDRFSAERTGGSVSTLTIQRTQQEDSAVYLCASSISQGSSQPQHFGDGTRLSIL.

The CDR3 sequence is CAISEMEHRGLAVPRQYF. The DNA of the CDR3 is TGTGCCATCAGTGAGATGGAACATCGGGGACTAGCGGTACCCCGGCAGTATTTT. This rearrangement joins TRBV10-3 to TRBJ2-3; the match to TRBD2 covers 11 bases. CDR1 ENHRY and CDR2 SYGVKD come from the germline V gene. CDR3 length: 18 amino acids. The junction had 18 bases not matched to a gene; V was cut back by 2 bases and J by 11 bases.

The chain combines TRBV9 with TRBJ2-1; tentative D call: TRBD2 (6 bases). The germline gives CDR1 SGDLS, CDR2 YYNGEE. V lost 3 bases, J lost 4 bases, and 14 bases lay in between. The CDR3 is 15 residues long. The CDR3 DNA follows: TGTGCCAGCAGCGCCCCGGGACTCATATACAATGAGCAGTTCTTC. This codes for CASSAPGLIYNEQFF.

This chain joins TRBV5-1 and TRBJ1-2; 9 nucleotides agree with TRBD1. V dropped 3 bases and J dropped 6; count of bases not matched to a gene: 6. The germline V gene encodes CDR1 SGHRS and CDR2 YFSETQ. The CDR3 covers 14 residues. The CDR3 sequence is CASSSFRQGDGYTF. The CDR3 nucleotides read TGCGCCAGCAGCTCTTTCCGACAGGGGGATGGCTACACCTTC.

The CDR3 here is CATSRGDSGNTIYF. In nucleotides, the CDR3 is TGTGCCACGAGCCGTGGTGACTCTGGAAACACCATATATTTT. The rearrangement uses TRBV7-9 and TRBJ1-3; D unclear. V was cut by 10 bases and J by 0 bases, with 13 bases left in between. Germline CDR1 is SEHNR and CDR2 is FQNEAQ (reference sequence). CDR3 length: 14 residues.

This clone was recorded a few times. V and J are TRBV2 and TRBJ1-2; TRBD1 is a possible D gene (6 bases). The CDR3 consists of 15 residues. Germline loops: CDR1 SNHLY, CDR2 FYNNEI. Trimming pared 6 bases from V and 3 bases from J, leaving 17 bases between. In DNA, the CDR3 is TGTGCCAGCAGCGACGAAGACAGGCCTCACTATGGCTACACCTTC. Encoded protein: CASSDEDRPHYGYTF.

The J gene is TRBJ2-3, the V gene TRBV28; D is perhaps TRBD1 (6 bases). V was cut by 3 bases and J by 5 bases, with 18 bases left in between. The CDR3 totals 16 residues. The germline V gene encodes CDR1 MDHEN and CDR2 SYDVKM. DNA for the CDR3: TGTGCCAGCAGTTTTGGTAGATGGGGGCTGGAAGATACGCAGTATTTT. Amino acids: CASSFGRWGLEDTQYF.

The rearrangement links TRBV13 to TRBJ1-2; 10 bases agree with TRBD1. V dropped 2 bases and J dropped 4; count of bases not matched to a gene: 22. Germline V gene data show CDR1 as PRHDT and CDR2 as FYEKMQ (reference sequence). There are 21 residues in the CDR3. Written as DNA, the CDR3 is TGTGCCAGCAGCTTAATATACAGTTCGCGGGACAGGGGCTTAGACCTCTATGGCTACACCTTC. Translated: CASSLIYSSRDRGLDLYGYTF.

The V gene is TRBV6-5, the J gene TRBJ1-3; D gene unclear. V was shortened by 5 bases and J by 2 bases, with 13 bases between the two germline ends. The CDR3 extends over 15 amino acids. The germline V gene has CDR1 MNHEY and CDR2 SVGAGI. CDR3: CASSPRGHAGNTIYF. The CDR3 bases are TGTGCCAGCAGTCCTCGCGGGCATGCTGGAAACACCATATATTTT.

This chain uses TRBV5-5 with TRBJ1-5; a weak D match, TRBD1 (6 bases). Between the trimmed V and J ends, which lost 4 bases and 9 bases, there was a span of 20 bases. The germline gives CDR1 SGHKS, CDR2 YYEKEE (reference sequence). The CDR3 has 15 residues. The CDR3 nucleotides read TGTGCCAGCAGCCCCGAGGGCGGCAGGGGCAGGCCCCAGCATTTT. It translates to CASSPEGGRGRPQHF.

This chain joins TRBV28 and TRBJ1-5; a possible D gene is TRBD1 (6 bases). The CDR3 contains 13 residues. Germline values: CDR1 MDHEN, CDR2 SYDVKM. Trimming took off 4 bases at V and 9 bases at J, with 13 bases between the two ends. The CDR3 reads CASSSLQTGPQHF. The CDR3 DNA sequence: TGTGCCAGCAGTTCCCTTCAGACAGGGCCCCAGCATTTT.

This clone was seen many times. The chain uses TRBV19 and TRBJ1-5; D unresolved. The V end was cut by 3 bases, the J end by 10 bases, with 10 bases between. The CDR3 has 12 residues. The germline gives CDR1 LNHDA, CDR2 SQIVND (reference sequence). CDR3 nucleotide sequence: TGTGCCAGTAGTATGAGGGTCGGTCCCCAGCATTTT. Protein sequence: CASSMRVGPQHF.

This rearrangement joins TRBV4-1 to TRBJ1-4, with unresolved D. Per the germline V gene, CDR1 is MGHRA and CDR2 is YSYEKL. Trimming cost V 1 base and J 7 bases, with 16 bases left between them. The CDR3 is 16 amino acids. CDR3 bases: TGCGCCAGCAGCCAAGGTTGGGCAATGAATGGTGAAAAACTGTTTTTT. Its protein is CASSQGWAMNGEKLFF.

V and J are TRBV19 and TRBJ2-3; D is unresolved. The CDR3 length is 13 residues. Deletions cut 5 bases from V and 0 bases from J, with 6 bases between. Germline assignment: CDR1 LNHDA and CDR2 SQIVND (reference sequence). The DNA of the CDR3 is TGTGCCAGTAGTTCGGGTAGCACAGATACGCAGTATTTT. Its translation is CASSSGSTDTQYF.

For this clone: Different DNA sequences within this sample yield the same CDR3. This chain connects TRBV5-1 to TRBJ2-3, with 7 nucleotides matching TRBD1. The CDR3 totals 19 residues. V trimming: 4 bases; J trimming: 0 bases; junction bases outside the gene matches: 17. Germline V CDR1 and CDR2: SGHRS, YFSETQ. CDR3 sequence (DNA): TGCGCCAGCAGCCTGGGAGACAGGGCTGTGAAATCTAGCACAGATACGCAGTATTTT. It is translated as CASSLGDRAVKSSTDTQYF.

V usage is TRBV27 and J usage is TRBJ2-3; TRBD1 might be the D (5 bases). CDR3 size: 16 residues. The V and J ends lost 1 base and 4 bases respectively, with 15 bases between them. From germline, CDR1 is MNHEY and CDR2 SMNVEV (reference sequence). DNA of the CDR3: TGTGCCAGCAGTTTATTTCAGGGTAATTTCGCAGATACGCAGTATTTT. Translated: CASSLFQGNFADTQYF.

The gene calls are TRBV19 and TRBJ2-6; 9 bases are shared with TRBD1. V lost 2 bases to trimming and J lost 0 bases; unmatched junction nucleotides: 2. This CDR3 comprises 17 residues. CDR1 is LNHDA, CDR2 SQIVND, per germline (reference sequence). The CDR3 is CASSITGGSSGANVLTF. The CDR3 DNA is TGTGCCAGTAGTATAACAGGGGGCTCCTCTGGGGCCAACGTCCTGACTTTC.

The gene calls are TRBV29-1 and TRBJ1-2; D is uncertain. Germline CDR1 is SQVTM and CDR2 is ANQGSEA. V dropped 4 bases and J dropped 3 bases, with 12 bases sitting between them. This CDR3 is 13 amino acids long. The DNA for the CDR3 is TGCAGCGTTGGTCGTAGGGAGGACTATGGCTACACCTTC. Translation: CSVGRREDYGYTF.

The V and J genes are TRBV28 and TRBJ2-5; the D gene is possibly TRBD1 (6 bases). Judging by the DNA end, TRBJ2-7 fits better; the J call may be wrong. Looked up from germline, CDR1 is MDHEN and CDR2 is SYDVKM. The CDR3 consists of 13 residues. DNA for the CDR3: TGTGCCAGCAGTTTGGACAGCGCCTACGAGCAGTACTTC. Translation gives CASSLDSAYEQYF.

The chain employs TRBV9 and TRBJ2-5, with 8 positions matching TRBD2. The CDR3 contains 16 residues. The V segment lost 3 bases and the J segment 5 bases; nucleotides outside the gene matches: 12. Germline V gene lookup returns CDR1 SGDLS and CDR2 YYNGEE. This CDR3 reads CASSEVTGLGQETQYF. The CDR3 region has the DNA TGTGCCAGCAGCGAGGTGACGGGACTAGGCCAGGAGACCCAGTACTTC.

This clone has a single count. The chain has TRBV20-1 and TRBJ2-1; 7 bases are a match to TRBD1. Germline-derived CDR1 and CDR2 are DFQATT and SNEGSKA (reference sequence). V dropped 6 bases and J dropped 7; count of bases not matched to a gene: 3. The CDR3 covers 11 residues. The CDR3 region is CSAPQGNEQFF. The CDR3 bases are TGCAGTGCCCCACAGGGGAATGAGCAGTTCTTC.